A selection of T cell receptor beta chains follows, all from one sample in a study of early T cells in non-severe SARS-CoV-2 infection. TCRdb independently ran MiXCR on the 5' RACE reads; one entry per CDR3 protein. In the table there are roughly 80,000 distinct CDR3 sequences, more than 12% of which are singletons. The source material was whole blood. Every receptor here comes from an adult who was a healthcare worker with PCR-confirmed SARS-CoV-2 infection or an uninfected control (not recorded which). CDR3s include the opening cysteine and the closing phenylalanine or tryptophan. A D gene is named only where the DNA matches it firmly. Part of the rows lack a size; the others show once, few, many or a class for expanded clones.

DNA: TGTGCCAGCAGTGAAGCGCCCAGTGGTAGGGAGACCCAGTACTTC
CDR3: CASSEAPSGRETQYF
J: TRBJ2-5
D: -
V: TRBV6-1
size: few

DNA: TGTGCTAGCAGCTTACGGGCGGGGCTCGGAAGTGAGCAGTTCTTC
CDR3: CASSLRAGLGSEQFF
J: TRBJ2-1
D: -
V: TRBV7-7
size: few

DNA: TGTGCCACCAGTGCTGACTACGAGCAGTACTTC
CDR3: CATSADYEQYF
J: TRBJ2-7
D: -
V: TRBV24-1
size: -

DNA: TGTGCCAGCAGCGTAAGGGAGGGGACTGGACTGTACTTC
CDR3: CASSVREGTGLYF
J: TRBJ2-7
D: TRBD2
V: TRBV9
size: -

DNA: TGTGCCAGCAGAACCTACAGGGGCCACGAGCAGTACTTC
CDR3: CASRTYRGHEQYF
J: TRBJ2-7
D: TRBD1
V: TRBV6-5
size: -

DNA: TGTGCCAGCAGAACATTAACCTACAATGAGCAGTTCTTC
CDR3: CASRTLTYNEQFF
J: TRBJ2-1
D: -
V: TRBV5-6
size: -

DNA: TGTGCCAGCTCACCCACACCTTCCTACAATGAGCAGTTCTTC
CDR3: CASSPTPSYNEQFF
J: TRBJ2-1
D: -
V: TRBV18
size: -

DNA: TGTGCTAGCGCAGCGGGGGGCGTCGAACAAGAGACCCAGTACTTC
CDR3: CASAAGGVEQETQYF
J: TRBJ2-5
D: TRBD2
V: TRBV12-5
size: few

DNA: TGTGCCAGCAGCTTCGGGGCCGTGACAGGACCCCAAGAGACCCAGTACTTC
CDR3: CASSFGAVTGPQETQYF
J: TRBJ2-5
D: -
V: TRBV7-9
size: few

DNA: TGTGCCAGCTCACCACCCGGGACAGGGCCTTACAATGAGCAGTTCTTC
CDR3: CASSPPGTGPYNEQFF
J: TRBJ2-1
D: TRBD1
V: TRBV18
size: many

DNA: TGTGCCAGCACCTCCGGCAAGCGGGGCACGAACACCGGGGAGCTGTTTTTT
CDR3: CASTSGKRGTNTGELFF
J: TRBJ2-2
D: TRBD2
V: TRBV7-8
size: -

DNA: TGTGCCAGCAGCCGCGAGGGGGCTAATGAAAAACTGTTTTTT
CDR3: CASSREGANEKLFF
J: TRBJ1-4
D: -
V: TRBV6-5
size: -

DNA: TGTGCCAGCAGCTTAGGGACAGCCTACAATGAGCAGTTCTTC
CDR3: CASSLGTAYNEQFF
J: TRBJ2-1
D: -
V: TRBV11-2
size: -

DNA: TGTGCCAGCAGTCCCGGACAGCCCTTACAGCCCCAGCATTTT
CDR3: CASSPGQPLQPQHF
J: TRBJ1-5
D: -
V: TRBV7-8
size: -

DNA: TGTGCCAGCAGAGGAGGGGGGGCCCAAAAAAGCACAGATACGCAGTATTTT
CDR3: CASRGGGAQKSTDTQYF
J: TRBJ2-3
D: -
V: TRBV28
size: few

DNA: TGCAGCGTTGAACCTGAGAACACTGAAGCTTTCTTT
CDR3: CSVEPENTEAFF
J: TRBJ1-1
D: -
V: TRBV29-1
size: many

DNA: TGTGCCAGCAGCTCCCGTGACAGGGTGGGAGATGAAAAACTGTTTTTT
CDR3: CASSSRDRVGDEKLFF
J: TRBJ1-4
D: TRBD1
V: TRBV5-4
size: many

DNA: TGTGCCAGCTCACCACCGACAGGTGAAGCTTTCTTT
CDR3: CASSPPTGEAFF
J: TRBJ1-1
D: -
V: TRBV18
size: -

DNA: TGCAGTGCTAGAGTAGTCGAGGGTCAGCCCCAGCATTTT
CDR3: CSARVVEGQPQHF
J: TRBJ1-5
D: -
V: TRBV20-1
size: few

DNA: TGTGCCAGCAGTCACGTTGATCGGGAGACCCAGTACTTC
CDR3: CASSHVDRETQYF
J: TRBJ2-5
D: -
V: TRBV6-1
size: -

DNA: TGTGCCAGCAGTTCTAAAGGGGGGGCGATTTACACTGAAGCTTTCTTT
CDR3: CASSSKGGAIYTEAFF
J: TRBJ1-1
D: -
V: TRBV7-9
size: few

DNA: TGTGCCAGCAGCCAAGAGGTTGGCAGAGCACAAGATACGCAGTATTTT
CDR3: CASSQEVGRAQDTQYF
J: TRBJ2-3
D: -
V: TRBV4-2
size: many

DNA: TGTGCCAGCAGTTCTGGGGTAAATCAGCCCCAGCATTTT
CDR3: CASSSGVNQPQHF
J: TRBJ1-5
D: -
V: TRBV6-2/TRBV6-3
size: -

DNA: TGTGCCAGCAGCCCGTTCGGGAGCTTAGCCAAAAACATTCAGTACTTC
CDR3: CASSPFGSLAKNIQYF
J: TRBJ2-4
D: -
V: TRBV12-3/TRBV12-4
size: many

DNA: TGCAGCGGAGACTTGACAGATACGCAGTATTTT
CDR3: CSGDLTDTQYF
J: TRBJ2-3
D: -
V: TRBV29-1
size: few

DNA: TGTGCCAGCAGCCAAGACAGGGGTTTTCAATCACCCCTCCACTTT
CDR3: CASSQDRGFQSPLHF
J: TRBJ1-6
D: -
V: TRBV3-1
size: few

DNA: TGTGCCAGCTCACAAGGGGCCGCCCAATCCTACGAGCAGTACTTC
CDR3: CASSQGAAQSYEQYF
J: TRBJ2-7
D: -
V: TRBV18
size: many

DNA: TGCAGTGCTATCCGGGACTACTCCTACGAGCAGTACTTC
CDR3: CSAIRDYSYEQYF
J: TRBJ2-7
D: TRBD2
V: TRBV20-1
size: -

DNA: TGTGCCAGCAGTCCTCCAGGACGGAACTCCTACAATGAGCAGTTCTTC
CDR3: CASSPPGRNSYNEQFF
J: TRBJ2-1
D: -
V: TRBV12-3/TRBV12-4
size: few

DNA: TGTGCCAGCCGCCGGGGGGGGCGAAGCACAGATACGCAGTATTTT
CDR3: CASRRGGRSTDTQYF
J: TRBJ2-3
D: TRBD2
V: TRBV27
size: few

DNA: TGTGCCAGCAGTTCCCCGTCCCGGGACGGACTGGGGACCCAGTACTTC
CDR3: CASSSPSRDGLGTQYF
J: TRBJ2-5
D: -
V: TRBV6-2/TRBV6-3
size: many

DNA: TGTGCCAGCAGCCGTCCGGGTTCCACCTACGAGCAGTACTTC
CDR3: CASSRPGSTYEQYF
J: TRBJ2-7
D: -
V: TRBV6-2/TRBV6-3
size: -

DNA: TGTGCCAGCAGCTCACCGGGACAGTCCTACGAGCAGTACTTC
CDR3: CASSSPGQSYEQYF
J: TRBJ2-7
D: TRBD1
V: TRBV5-5
size: few

DNA: TGTGCCAGCAGTTTTGGCAGGAAGGCTGGGGCCAACGTCCTGACTTTC
CDR3: CASSFGRKAGANVLTF
J: TRBJ2-6
D: -
V: TRBV6-5
size: many

DNA: TGTGCCAGCAGTGAAGCGCTCACATTCAACACTGAAGCTTTCTTT
CDR3: CASSEALTFNTEAFF
J: TRBJ1-1
D: -
V: TRBV2
size: few

DNA: TGCAGTGCTAGCGCGGGACAGGGCTACGAGCAGTACTTC
CDR3: CSASAGQGYEQYF
J: TRBJ2-7
D: TRBD1
V: TRBV20-1
size: few

DNA: TGTGCCAGCAGCCCAAACCTGGTGCGGAGACCCCAAGATACGCAGTATTTT
CDR3: CASSPNLVRRPQDTQYF
J: TRBJ2-3
D: -
V: TRBV7-9
size: -

DNA: TGTGCCAGCAGTTTTGTCTCCGGGGCCAACGTCCTGACTTTC
CDR3: CASSFVSGANVLTF
J: TRBJ2-6
D: -
V: TRBV12-3/TRBV12-4
size: many

DNA: TGTGCCAGCAGACGTGACGTCTCTAGCACAGATACGCAGTATTTT
CDR3: CASRRDVSSTDTQYF
J: TRBJ2-3
D: -
V: TRBV7-8
size: -

DNA: TGTGCCAGCAGCGTGACAGGGGGGTTTGATGAGCAGTTCTTC
CDR3: CASSVTGGFDEQFF
J: TRBJ2-1
D: TRBD1
V: TRBV2
size: few

DNA: TGTGCCAGCAGCCCCCCGCGTGACGGCAGCTCCTACAATGAGCAGTTCTTC
CDR3: CASSPPRDGSSYNEQFF
J: TRBJ2-1
D: -
V: TRBV7-9
size: few

DNA: TGCGCCAGCAGCTTGGACCAACCACCCTACGAGCAGTACTTC
CDR3: CASSLDQPPYEQYF
J: TRBJ2-7
D: -
V: TRBV5-1
size: many

DNA: TGTGCCAGCAGCTATAGCGGGGGCAGCGAGCAGTACTTC
CDR3: CASSYSGGSEQYF
J: TRBJ2-7
D: TRBD2
V: TRBV11-3
size: -

DNA: TGTGCCAGTAGCTGGACTCCTGGAAACACCATATATTTT
CDR3: CASSWTPGNTIYF
J: TRBJ1-3
D: -
V: TRBV19
size: once

DNA: TGTGCCAGCAGTCCCGCTCCTCAGGGGCCTGTCGATTCACCCCTCCACTTT
CDR3: CASSPAPQGPVDSPLHF
J: TRBJ1-6
D: -
V: TRBV12-3/TRBV12-4
size: -

DNA: TGCGCCAGCAGCTTCCAGGGTCCGGACGAGCAGTACTTC
CDR3: CASSFQGPDEQYF
J: TRBJ2-7
D: -
V: TRBV5-1
size: many

DNA: TGCAGTGCTTTGACAGAGTACAATGAGCAGTTCTTC
CDR3: CSALTEYNEQFF
J: TRBJ2-1
D: -
V: TRBV20-1
size: few

DNA: TGTGCCAGCAGTGGACAGGTTCTAGGCTATGGCTACACCTTC
CDR3: CASSGQVLGYGYTF
J: TRBJ1-2
D: -
V: TRBV2
size: many

DNA: TGCAGCGCTCTAACTACAGGATCCGGGGAGCTGTTTTTT
CDR3: CSALTTGSGELFF
J: TRBJ2-2
D: -
V: TRBV29-1
size: few

DNA: TGTGCCAGCAGCCAAGTTACAGGAGATGGCTACACCTTC
CDR3: CASSQVTGDGYTF
J: TRBJ1-2
D: -
V: TRBV3-1
size: many

DNA: TGTGCCAGTAGTAGGACGGCGGGGGGAATGGGACAGCCCCAGCATTTT
CDR3: CASSRTAGGMGQPQHF
J: TRBJ1-5
D: -
V: TRBV19
size: -

DNA: TGTGCCTGGTGCACCGCTAGCACAGATACGCAGTATTTT
CDR3: CAWCTASTDTQYF
J: TRBJ2-3
D: -
V: TRBV30
size: many

DNA: TGCGCCAGCAGCGGGAATGAGCAGTTCTTC
CDR3: CASSGNEQFF
J: TRBJ2-1
D: -
V: TRBV4-1
size: many

DNA: TGCAGTGCTAGAGCTGTTCAAAACACTGAAGCTTTCTTT
CDR3: CSARAVQNTEAFF
J: TRBJ1-1
D: -
V: TRBV20-1
size: few

DNA: TGCGCCAGCAGTGACAGGACTACCCAAGAGACCCAGTACTTC
CDR3: CASSDRTTQETQYF
J: TRBJ2-5
D: -
V: TRBV10-1
size: few

DNA: TGTGCCAGCTCACCGCCAGGGCTCGTAGCCAAAAACATTCAGTACTTC
CDR3: CASSPPGLVAKNIQYF
J: TRBJ2-4
D: -
V: TRBV18
size: few

DNA: TGTGCCAGCAGTTTCCCCAGACTAGCGGTGAACACCGGGGAGCTGTTTTTT
CDR3: CASSFPRLAVNTGELFF
J: TRBJ2-2
D: TRBD2
V: TRBV12-3/TRBV12-4
size: many

DNA: TGCAGCGTTGGACCCAGGGGCACCGGGAACAATGAGCAGTTCTTC
CDR3: CSVGPRGTGNNEQFF
J: TRBJ2-1
D: -
V: TRBV29-1
size: -

DNA: TGTGCCAGCAGCTTAGTTTATGCCACAGATACGCAGTATTTT
CDR3: CASSLVYATDTQYF
J: TRBJ2-3
D: -
V: TRBV7-6
size: few